These T cell receptor beta chains were read from a single sample in a study of response to subunit inactivated influenza vaccine. Each CDR3 protein is one row after TCRdb ran MiXCR on the RT-PCR reads. The sample gives about 570,000 distinct CDR3 sequences, 10% to 15% of which show up once; roughly 10% is in the top ten. The sequences come from PBMCs from blood, collected on the day of vaccination. The receptors come from a man aged 50 to 59 who received an inactivated influenza vaccine. Each CDR3 is given with its conserved first and last residue. The order of the fields is clone size, V gene, J gene, D gene, CDR3 DNA, CDR3 protein. A D gene is named only where the DNA matches it firmly. Rows give clone size only sometimes, using once, few, many, or a class for an expanded clone.

few	TRBV10-3	TRBJ1-2	TRBD1	TGTGCCATCGGGCAGGGGGAGAGTGGCTACACCTTC	CAIGQGESGYTF
-	TRBV28	TRBJ2-5	-	TGTGCCAGCAGTTTTACAACCCTTCGGGAGACCCAGTACTTC	CASSFTTLRETQYF
-	TRBV4-3	TRBJ2-7	-	TGCGCCAGCAGCCTGGGCCCGGGGGGCCACTCCTACGAGCAGTACTTC	CASSLGPGGHSYEQYF
few	TRBV18	TRBJ2-2	TRBD1	TGTGCCAGCTCACCGAGGCAGGGGGTTAACACGAACACCGGGGAGCTGTTTTTT	CASSPRQGVNTNTGELFF
many	TRBV24-1	TRBJ2-3	-	TGTGCCACGGAAGGCATGCGGGACAGCAAAAATCCAGATACGCAGTATTTT	CATEGMRDSKNPDTQYF
many	TRBV7-9	TRBJ1-2	-	TGTGCCAGCAGCTTAGACCGACTTGGCTACACCTTC	CASSLDRLGYTF
-	TRBV20-1	TRBJ2-7	-	TGCAGTGCTAGTTTGCCAGGAACCTACGAGCAGTACTTC	CSASLPGTYEQYF
-	TRBV2	TRBJ1-1	-	TGTGCCAGCTTGTCGGACACTGAAGCTTTCTTT	CASLSDTEAFF
-	TRBV11-2	TRBJ2-3	TRBD2	TGTGCCAGCAGCTTCCTACTAGCGACGGTTAGCACAGATACGCAGTATTTT	CASSFLLATVSTDTQYF
-	TRBV20-1	TRBJ2-5	-	TGCAGTGCTCCAGTCAACCGAGAGACCCAGTACTTC	CSAPVNRETQYF
many	TRBV5-1	TRBJ1-4	-	TGCGCCAGCAGCTCCGAGCCTGGGACACAGAATGAAAAACTGTTTTTT	CASSSEPGTQNEKLFF
many	TRBV12-3/TRBV12-4	TRBJ2-2	TRBD2	TGTGCCAGCAGTAGCGGGGGAGTTATCACCGGGGAGCTGTTTTTT	CASSSGGVITGELFF
few	TRBV12-3/TRBV12-4	TRBJ2-3	-	TGTGCCAGCAGAGAGGGGTGGACAGAAGATACGCAGTATTTT	CASREGWTEDTQYF
many	TRBV29-1	TRBJ2-1	TRBD2	TGCAGCGTTGCTCTAGCGGGAGGGGGAAATGAGCAGTTCTTC	CSVALAGGGNEQFF
few	TRBV15	TRBJ2-1	-	TGTGCCACCAGCGGGTTCGGCTACAATGAGCAGTTCTTC	CATSGFGYNEQFF
many	TRBV5-6	TRBJ1-2	TRBD1	TGTGCCAGCAGCTTGGACAGGGGTGGCTACACCTTC	CASSLDRGGYTF
-	TRBV19	TRBJ2-1	TRBD1	TGTGCCAGTAGTATTGATGGGACAGGGTATTACAATGAGCAGTTCTTC	CASSIDGTGYYNEQFF
-	TRBV7-2	TRBJ2-5	TRBD1	TGTGCCAGCAGCTTCCTGGACAGGGTAGGAGAGACCCAGTACTTC	CASSFLDRVGETQYF
few	TRBV20-1	TRBJ2-2	TRBD2	TGCAGTGCTAGCTTTGCGGGGGGACCAAACACCGGGGAGCTGTTTTTT	CSASFAGGPNTGELFF
-	TRBV24-1	TRBJ2-1	-	TGTGCCACCAGTGATTCCGGGACTCCTAATGAGCAGTTCTTC	CATSDSGTPNEQFF
many	TRBV6-2/TRBV6-3	TRBJ1-2	-	TGTGCCAGCAGTTACGGACACCTCTATGGCTACACCTTC	CASSYGHLYGYTF
many	TRBV4-1	TRBJ2-1	TRBD1	TGCGCCAGCAGCCAAGATGGGGGACAGGTGTACAATGAGCAGTTCTTC	CASSQDGGQVYNEQFF
-	TRBV7-8	TRBJ2-7	TRBD2	TGTGCCAGCAGCTTAGTTCTCCGGGGGGGCCTGGACGAGCAGTACTTC	CASSLVLRGGLDEQYF
many	TRBV6-2/TRBV6-3	TRBJ2-7	-	TGTGCCAGCAGAACCACGGCCCCCGGGCAACGATACGAGCAGTACTTC	CASRTTAPGQRYEQYF
-	TRBV4-3	TRBJ1-1	-	TGCGCCAGCAGCTACCTAGTTCGTTTAGACTCGGCCGTCACTGAAGCTTTCTTT	CASSYLVRLDSAVTEAFF
-	TRBV18	TRBJ1-1	-	TGTGCCAGCCATAACATGAACACTGAAGCTTTCTTT	CASHNMNTEAFF
-	TRBV5-1	TRBJ2-3	TRBD1	TGCGCCAGCAGCTTCCAGGGGGCATTAGATACGCAGTATTTT	CASSFQGALDTQYF
few	TRBV27	TRBJ2-1	TRBD1	TGTGCCAGCCGACAGGGGCCATCGGGCAATGAGCAGTTCTTC	CASRQGPSGNEQFF
-	TRBV11-2	TRBJ2-5	-	TGTGCCAGCAGCTTAGCTCTATCGATTTGGCGGAACCAAGAGACCCAGTACTTC	CASSLALSIWRNQETQYF
few	TRBV11-2	TRBJ1-4	-	TGTGCCAGCAGCTACGGACAGAGTGCAACTAATGAAAAACTGTTTTTT	CASSYGQSATNEKLFF
few	TRBV20-1	TRBJ2-3	TRBD2	TGCAGTGCTAGTGTCTTTGGCGGGAGGGCACCAGATACGCAGTATTTT	CSASVFGGRAPDTQYF
-	TRBV5-1	TRBJ2-5	-	TGCGCCAGCAGCGACGGAACTAGTGTGAGGACCCAGTACTTC	CASSDGTSVRTQYF
-	TRBV10-3	TRBJ2-7	TRBD1	TGTGCCATCAACCCGGGACAGGGGAAATACGAGCAGTACTTC	CAINPGQGKYEQYF
-	TRBV6-1	TRBJ2-1	-	TGTGCCAGCAGTAGCCGCCAGGTTAGCTCCTACAATGAGCAGTTCTTC	CASSSRQVSSYNEQFF
few	TRBV24-1	TRBJ2-1	TRBD2	TGTGCCACCAGTGATTTCCCTACTAGCGGGACCTACAATGAGCAGTTCTTC	CATSDFPTSGTYNEQFF
-	TRBV27	TRBJ2-1	TRBD2	TGTGCCAGCAGCGGGACTACCGTTTCGTCAGAGCAGTTCTTC	CASSGTTVSSEQFF
many	TRBV7-6	TRBJ1-1	TRBD1	TGTGCCAGCAGCTCCACCGACAGGGGTGAAGCTTTCTTT	CASSSTDRGEAFF
-	TRBV6-1	TRBJ2-1	-	TGTGCCACCAGAGTTTACAGCTCCTACAATGAGCAGTTCTTC	CATRVYSSYNEQFF
-	TRBV11-2	TRBJ2-3	-	TGTGCCAGCAGTTCCAACGTCCGAAGCACAGATACGCAGTATTTT	CASSSNVRSTDTQYF